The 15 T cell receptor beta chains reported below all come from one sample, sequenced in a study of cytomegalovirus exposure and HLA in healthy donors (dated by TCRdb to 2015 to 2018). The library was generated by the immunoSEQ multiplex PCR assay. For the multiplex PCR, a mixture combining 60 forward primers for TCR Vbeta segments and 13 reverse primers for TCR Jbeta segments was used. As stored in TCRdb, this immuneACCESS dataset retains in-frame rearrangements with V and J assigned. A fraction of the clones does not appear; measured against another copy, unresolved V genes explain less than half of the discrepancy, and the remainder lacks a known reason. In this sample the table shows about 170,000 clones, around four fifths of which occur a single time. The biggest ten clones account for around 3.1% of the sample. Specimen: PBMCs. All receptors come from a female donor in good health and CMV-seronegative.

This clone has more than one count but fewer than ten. DNA of the CDR3: TGTGCCAGCAGCCTCTCTAGCGGGGGTGAGACCCAGTACTTC. Amino acid sequence: CASSLSSGGETQYF. The chain combines TRBV5-4 with TRBJ2-5, with 10 bases identical to TRBD2. The junction had 5 bases not matched to a gene; V was cut back by 4 bases and J by 5 bases. Germline CDR1 and CDR2: SGHNT and YYREEE (reference sequence). The CDR3 loop spans 14 amino acids.

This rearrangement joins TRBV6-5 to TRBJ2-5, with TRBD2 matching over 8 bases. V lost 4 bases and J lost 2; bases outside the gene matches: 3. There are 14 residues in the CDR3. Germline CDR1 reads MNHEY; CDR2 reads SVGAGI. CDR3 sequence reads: CASSSGTSQETQYF. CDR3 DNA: TGTGCCAGCAGTTCGGGGACTAGTCAAGAGACCCAGTACTTC.

The CDR3 here is CASTLTGGMYEQYF. As DNA, the CDR3 is TGTGCCAGCACCCTGACAGGGGGGATGTACGAGCAGTACTTC. The chain joins TRBV7-2 to TRBJ2-7, with TRBD1 matching 9 bases. Trimming at V came to 7 bases and at J to 4 bases, leaving 8 bases not matched to a gene. Germline CDR1 reads SGHTA; CDR2 reads FQGNSA. This CDR3 spans 14 amino acids.

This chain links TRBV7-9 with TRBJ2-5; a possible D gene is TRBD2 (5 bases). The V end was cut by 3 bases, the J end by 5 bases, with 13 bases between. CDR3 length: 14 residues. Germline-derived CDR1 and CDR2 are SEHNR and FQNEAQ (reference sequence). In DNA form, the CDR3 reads TGTGCCAGCAGCTTTAGAGGACGCGGGGAGACCCAGTACTTC. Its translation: CASSFRGRGETQYF.

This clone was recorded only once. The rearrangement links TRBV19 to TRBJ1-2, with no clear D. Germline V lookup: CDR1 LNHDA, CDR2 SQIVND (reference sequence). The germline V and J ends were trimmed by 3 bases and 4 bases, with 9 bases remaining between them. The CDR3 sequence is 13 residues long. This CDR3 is CASSIEGRYGYTF. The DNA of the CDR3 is TGTGCCAGTAGTATTGAGGGCCGCTATGGCTACACCTTC.

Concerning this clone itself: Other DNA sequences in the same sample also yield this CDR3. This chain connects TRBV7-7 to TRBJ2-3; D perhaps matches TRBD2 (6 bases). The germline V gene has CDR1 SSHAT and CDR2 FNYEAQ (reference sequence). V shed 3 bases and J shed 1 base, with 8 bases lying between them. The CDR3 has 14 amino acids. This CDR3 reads CASSLASGTDTQYF. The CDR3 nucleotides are TGTGCCAGCAGCTTGGCTAGCGGCACAGATACGCAGTATTTT.

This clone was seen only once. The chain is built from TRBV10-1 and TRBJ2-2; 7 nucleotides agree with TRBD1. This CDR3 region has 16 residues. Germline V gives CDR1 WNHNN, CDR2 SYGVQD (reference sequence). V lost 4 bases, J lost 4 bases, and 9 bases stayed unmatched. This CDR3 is CASSGSRGQLTGELFF. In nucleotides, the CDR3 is TGCGCCAGCAGTGGAAGCAGGGGACAGCTCACCGGGGAGCTGTTTTTT.

DNA of the CDR3: TGTGCCAGCTCACCGACAGGGGATAACTATGGCTACACCTTC. It yields the protein CASSPTGDNYGYTF. The chain is built from TRBV18 and TRBJ1-2, with 8 bases fitting TRBD1. The CDR3 has 14 amino acids. V shed 3 bases and J 1 base; nucleotides not matched to a gene: 1. CDR1 and CDR2 from the germline V gene are KGHSH and LQKENI.

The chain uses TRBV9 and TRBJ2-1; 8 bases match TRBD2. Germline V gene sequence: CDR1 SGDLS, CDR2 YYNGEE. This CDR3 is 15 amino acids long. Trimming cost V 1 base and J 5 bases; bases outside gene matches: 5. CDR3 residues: CASSVSGTRNNEQFF. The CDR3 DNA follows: TGTGCCAGCAGCGTAAGCGGGACTAGAAACAATGAGCAGTTCTTC.

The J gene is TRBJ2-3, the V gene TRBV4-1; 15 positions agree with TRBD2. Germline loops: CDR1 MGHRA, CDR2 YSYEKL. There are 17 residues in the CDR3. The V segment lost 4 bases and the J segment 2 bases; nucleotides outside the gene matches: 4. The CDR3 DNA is TGCGCCAGCAGCCGGGGGACTAGCGGGGGGCCCACAGATACGCAGTATTTT. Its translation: CASSRGTSGGPTDTQYF.

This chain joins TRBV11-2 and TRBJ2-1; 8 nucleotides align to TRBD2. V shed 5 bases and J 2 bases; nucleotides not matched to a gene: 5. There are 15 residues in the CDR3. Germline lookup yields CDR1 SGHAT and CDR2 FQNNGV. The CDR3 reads CASSPREGPYNEQFF. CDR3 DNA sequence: TGTGCCAGCAGCCCTCGGGAGGGCCCCTACAATGAGCAGTTCTTC.

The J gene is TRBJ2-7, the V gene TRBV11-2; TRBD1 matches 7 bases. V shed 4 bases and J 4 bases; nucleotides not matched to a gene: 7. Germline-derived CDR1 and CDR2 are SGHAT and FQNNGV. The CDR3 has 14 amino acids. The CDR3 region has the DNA TGTGCCAGCAGCTGGGCCGGGACAGATTACGAGCAGTACTTC. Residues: CASSWAGTDYEQYF. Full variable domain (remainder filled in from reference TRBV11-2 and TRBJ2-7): EAGVAQSPRYKIIEKRQSVAFWCNPISGHATLYWYQQILGQGPKLLIQFQNNGVVDDSQLPKDRFSAERLKGVDSTLKIQPAKLEDSAVYLCASSWAGTDYEQYFGPGTRLTVT.

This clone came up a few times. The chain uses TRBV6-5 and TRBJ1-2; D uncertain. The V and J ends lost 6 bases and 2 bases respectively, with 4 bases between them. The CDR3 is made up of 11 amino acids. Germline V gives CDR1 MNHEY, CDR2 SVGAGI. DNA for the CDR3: TGTGCCAGCAGCAGGAACTATGGCTACACCTTC. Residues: CASSRNYGYTF.

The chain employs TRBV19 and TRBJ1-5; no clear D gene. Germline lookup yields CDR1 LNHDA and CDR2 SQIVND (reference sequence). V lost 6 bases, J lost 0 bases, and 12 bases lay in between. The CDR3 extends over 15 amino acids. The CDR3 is CASRVDGNSNQPQHF. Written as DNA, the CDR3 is TGTGCCAGTAGAGTCGACGGGAATAGCAATCAGCCCCAGCATTTT.

CDR3 sequence reads: CATSPWGSSGANVLTF. DNA for the CDR3: TGTGCCACCAGCCCCTGGGGCAGCTCTGGGGCCAACGTCCTGACTTTC. This chain joins TRBV15 and TRBJ2-6, with a tentative D call TRBD1 (5 bases). CDR1 and CDR2 from the germline V gene are LNHNV and YYDKDF (reference sequence). CDR3 length: 16 amino acids. Trimming shortened V by 5 bases and J by 0 bases, and 11 bases separated the two germline ends.